The 17 T cell receptor beta chains in this list originate from one sample, sequenced in a study of OX40 agonist ivuxolimab in advanced cancers. The repertoire was sequenced with immunoSEQ multiplex PCR; TCRdb's copy has only in-frame clones and lacks some. The repertoire holds approximately 58,000 clones, around 84% seen once, with under 3% in the top ten. Sequencing used CD4+ or CD8+ T cells sorted from blood, obtained in a trial of the OX40 agonist ivuxolimab. These receptors came from an adult with an advanced solid tumor such as melanoma, head and neck, liver or kidney cancer.

This chain uses TRBV7-2 with TRBJ2-7; D is unresolved. The CDR3 is made up of 14 amino acids. Trimming stripped 3 bases from V and 5 bases from J, with 14 bases between. Germline CDR1 SGHTA, CDR2 FQGNSA. CDR3 bases: TGTGCCAGCAGCTTCGGGTCCCCGACGAACGAGCAGTACTTC. This encodes CASSFGSPTNEQYF.

This chain uses TRBV6-1 with TRBJ2-4; the match to TRBD1 covers 9 bases. There are 15 residues in the CDR3. J was trimmed by 8 bases and V by 5 bases; bases with no gene match: 10. Germline CDR1 and CDR2: MNHNS and SASEGT. CDR3 nucleotide sequence: TGTGCCAGCAGTCTAACGACAGGGGGGGGAGACATTCAGTACTTC. Translation gives CASSLTTGGGDIQYF.

This chain links TRBV15 with TRBJ1-1; D is perhaps TRBD1 (5 bases). V gave up 0 bases and J gave up 3 bases, with 8 bases separating them. Looked up from germline, CDR1 is LNHNV and CDR2 is YYDKDF (reference sequence). CDR3 size: 14 residues. Here the CDR3 reads CATSRDLQDTEAFF. The CDR3 DNA follows: TGTGCCACCAGCAGAGATCTACAGGACACTGAAGCTTTCTTT.

This chain connects TRBV6-5 to TRBJ2-7; D possibly uses TRBD1 or TRBD2 (6 bases each). CDR1 is MNHEY and CDR2 is SVGAGI in the germline V gene. V lost 5 bases to trimming and J lost 2 bases, with 16 bases between them. The CDR3 has 15 residues. The CDR3 DNA reads as TGTGCCAGCAGTCCCCCTTTGGGGGGCGCCTACGAGCAGTACTTC. It codes for CASSPPLGGAYEQYF.

The V call is TRBV28, the J call TRBJ1-5; 8 bases align to TRBD1. V shed 5 bases, J shed 7 bases, and the junction held 13 bases outside the gene matches. Germline V CDR1 and CDR2: MDHEN, SYDVKM. The CDR3 loop spans 16 amino acids. The CDR3 DNA sequence: TGTGCCAGCAGTCTCTCGGCAGGGGGCGCCCGGCAGCCCCAGCATTTT. It codes for CASSLSAGGARQPQHF.

This chain uses TRBV7-9 with TRBJ1-1, with TRBD1 as a possible D gene (5 bases). CDR3 length: 14 residues. Germline V CDR1 and CDR2: SEHNR, FQNEAQ (reference sequence). Trimming took off 7 bases at V and 1 base at J, with 13 bases between the two ends. The CDR3 coding sequence is TGTGCCAGCATTATCGGGGGATCGAACACTGAAGCTTTCTTT. Translating gives CASIIGGSNTEAFF.

Only a few counts were recorded for this clone. This chain links TRBV2 with TRBJ1-1; the D is unclear. Germline V gives CDR1 SNHLY, CDR2 FYNNEI. Trimming cost V 2 bases and J 2 bases, with 9 bases left between them. CDR3 size: 14 residues. CDR3 DNA sequence: TGTGCCAGCAGTGAAACTAGAGTAAACACTGAAGCTTTCTTT. It yields the protein CASSETRVNTEAFF. The whole variable domain, filled in from reference TRBV2 and TRBJ1-1, reads EPEVTQTPSHQVTQMGQEVILRCVPISNHLYFYWYRQILGQKVEFLVSFYNNEISEKSEIFDDQFSVERPDGSNFTLKIRSTKLEDSAMYFCASSETRVNTEAFFGQGTRLTVV.

The chain couples TRBV21-1 to TRBJ2-4; no DNA check was done on the table's D call, TRBD1. TRBV21-1 is assigned pseudogene status. This CDR3 contains 16 residues. The CDR3 DNA reads TGTGCCAGCAGCAAAGTGGTCGACAGAGCCAAAAACATTCAGTACTTC. Its protein is CASSKVVDRAKNIQYF.

The J gene is TRBJ2-3, the V gene TRBV4-2; TRBD1 matches 7 bases. V dropped 6 bases and J dropped 0; count of bases not matched to a gene: 12. CDR3 length: 17 amino acids. The germline gives CDR1 LGHNA, CDR2 YNFKEQ. CDR3 protein: CASRLTGATYSTDTQYF. CDR3 nucleotide sequence: TGTGCCAGCAGACTTACAGGGGCTACCTATAGCACAGATACGCAGTATTTT.

The chain has TRBV4-1 and TRBJ1-4, with a possible D match to TRBD1 (6 bases). This CDR3 spans 16 amino acids. The V and J ends lost 4 bases and 4 bases respectively, with 16 bases between them. The V gene's germline CDR1 is MGHRA and CDR2 YSYEKL. The CDR3 reads CASSLAPRTVNEKLFF. The CDR3 nucleotides read TGCGCCAGCAGCCTTGCTCCTAGGACAGTTAATGAAAAACTGTTTTTT.

This clone appeared a single time. The chain joins TRBV7-2 to TRBJ2-2, with a possible D match to TRBD1 (6 bases). Trimming removed 4 bases from V and 5 bases from J, with 14 bases in between. CDR1 and CDR2 (germline): SGHTA, FQGNSA. The CDR3 runs 15 residues. For the CDR3, the DNA is TGTGCCAGCAGCTCCTTGACAGGTTCGACCGGGGAGCTGTTTTTT. Its protein product is CASSSLTGSTGELFF.

The J gene is TRBJ2-1, the V gene TRBV5-1; maybe TRBD1 (5 bases). The CDR3 is 15 residues long. From germline, CDR1 is SGHRS and CDR2 YFSETQ. Trimming removed 4 bases from V and 2 bases from J, with 13 bases in between. Here the CDR3 DNA reads TGCGCCAGCAGCGGTAAGACAGAAACCTACAATGAGCAGTTCTTC. It encodes CASSGKTETYNEQFF.

V and J are TRBV18 and TRBJ2-7; no clear D gene. CDR3 length: 14 amino acids. Trimming took off 3 bases at V and 6 bases at J, with 15 bases between the two ends. Germline loops: CDR1 KGHSH, CDR2 LQKENI. The CDR3 loop is CASSPLKGLGEQYF. Here the CDR3 DNA reads TGTGCCAGCTCACCTTTGAAAGGGCTAGGCGAGCAGTACTTC.

This clone is a singleton in its sample. This chain uses TRBV4-3 with TRBJ1-5; D call uncertain. Germline V CDR1 and CDR2: LGHNA, YSLEER. The ends were cut back, 0 bases at V and 6 bases at J, with 6 bases in the middle. The CDR3 has 13 residues. CDR3 protein: CASSQDRAQPQHF. For the CDR3, the DNA is TGCGCCAGCAGCCAAGATAGGGCTCAGCCCCAGCATTTT.

The chain links TRBV10-3 to TRBJ1-2, with D possibly being TRBD1 (6 bases). The V gene's germline CDR1 is ENHRY and CDR2 SYGVKD. The CDR3 is 12 amino acids. Trimming removed 8 bases from V and 3 bases from J, with 10 bases in between. CDR3 sequence (DNA): TGTGCCATCGGGGGGCTGGACTATGGCTACACCTTC. This gives the protein CAIGGLDYGYTF.

V and J are TRBV9 and TRBJ1-1; no definite D call. The CDR3 length is 17 residues. The V and J ends lost 0 bases and 0 bases respectively, with 15 bases between them. In germline, CDR1 is SGDLS, CDR2 YYNGEE. The CDR3 region has the DNA TGTGCCAGCAGCGTAGAGGTAGGGCCGGGAATGAACACTGAAGCTTTCTTT. This codes for CASSVEVGPGMNTEAFF.

This chain connects TRBV2 to TRBJ2-3; D is unclear. CDR1 and CDR2 (germline): SNHLY, FYNNEI. The V end lost 3 bases, the J end lost 5 bases, and 9 bases lay between the germline ends. CDR3 length: 13 amino acids. CDR3 coding DNA: TGTGCCAGCAGTGAGAATGGAATAGATACGCAGTATTTT. Translated: CASSENGIDTQYF. The full variable domain, completed using reference TRBV2 and TRBJ2-3, is EPEVTQTPSHQVTQMGQEVILRCVPISNHLYFYWYRQILGQKVEFLVSFYNNEISEKSEIFDDQFSVERPDGSNFTLKIRSTKLEDSAMYFCASSENGIDTQYFGPGTRLTVL.